Sequencing of this T cell receptor (beta chain) was carried out in a study of T cell responses to AZD1222 COVID-19 vaccine. Regarding the study as a whole: Spike-specific TCR breadth and depth went up after people got two AZD1222 doses. Across spike, vaccine-associated CD4 TCRs were found, dominant at 160-218 and 743-854. Seropositive at baseline were only a handful of AZD1222 recipients. The donor group comprised mostly white British people and more females; the analysis possibly underestimated clonal diversity.

About this clone itself: Its antigen is not known.

Sequenced by immunoSEQ multiplex PCR; TCRdb stores in-frame clones only, minus some. In the table there are about 120,000 clones, about nine tenths of which are singletons. The germline gives CDR1 KGHDR, CDR2 SFDVKD. V was cut by 5 bases and J by 1 base, with 9 bases left in between. The length of the CDR3 is 14 residues. J is TRBJ2-3 and V is TRBV24-1; D not resolved. The sample consisted of peripheral blood, taken on day 0 of AZD1222 vaccination. This clonotype originated in an adult in good health. CDR3 DNA: TGTGCCACCAGTGCCGCGGTCGGCACAGATACGCAGTATTTT. Translated, it gives CATSAAVGTDTQYF.